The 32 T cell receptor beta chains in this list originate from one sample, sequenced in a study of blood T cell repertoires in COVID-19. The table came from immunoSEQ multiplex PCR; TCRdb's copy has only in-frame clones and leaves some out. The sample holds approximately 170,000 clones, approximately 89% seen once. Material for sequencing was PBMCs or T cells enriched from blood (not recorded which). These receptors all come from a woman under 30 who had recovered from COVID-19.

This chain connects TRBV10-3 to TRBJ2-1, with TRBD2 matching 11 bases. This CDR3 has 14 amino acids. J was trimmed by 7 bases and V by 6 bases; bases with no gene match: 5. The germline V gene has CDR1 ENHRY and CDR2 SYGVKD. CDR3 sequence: CAIRPGTSGNEQFF. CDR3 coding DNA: TGTGCCATCAGACCCGGGACTAGCGGTAATGAGCAGTTCTTC.

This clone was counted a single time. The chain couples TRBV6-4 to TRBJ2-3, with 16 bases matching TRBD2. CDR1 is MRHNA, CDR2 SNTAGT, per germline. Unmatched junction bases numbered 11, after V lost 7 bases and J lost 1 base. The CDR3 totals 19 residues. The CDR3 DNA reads TGTGCCAGCACCGAATTGGGACTAGCGGGAGGGGAGGGCACAGATACGCAGTATTTT. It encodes CASTELGLAGGEGTDTQYF.

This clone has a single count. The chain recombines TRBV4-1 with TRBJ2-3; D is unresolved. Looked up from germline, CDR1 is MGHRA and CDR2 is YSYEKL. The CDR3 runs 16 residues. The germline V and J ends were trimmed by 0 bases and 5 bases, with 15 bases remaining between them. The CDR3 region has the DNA TGCGCCAGCAGCCAAGATTTTGCTAGTCTCCAAGATACGCAGTATTTT. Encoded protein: CASSQDFASLQDTQYF.

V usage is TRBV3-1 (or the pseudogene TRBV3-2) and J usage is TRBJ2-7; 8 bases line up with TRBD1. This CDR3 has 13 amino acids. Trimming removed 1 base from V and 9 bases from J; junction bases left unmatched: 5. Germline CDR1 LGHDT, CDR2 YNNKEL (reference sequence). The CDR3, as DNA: TGTGCCAGCAGCCAAGCTATAACAGGGGGGCAGTACTTC. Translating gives CASSQAITGGQYF.

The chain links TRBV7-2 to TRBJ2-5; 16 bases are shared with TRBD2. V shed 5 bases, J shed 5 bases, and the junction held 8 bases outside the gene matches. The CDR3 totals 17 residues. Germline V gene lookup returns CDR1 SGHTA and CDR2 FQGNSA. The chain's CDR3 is CASSPPGLAGGGETQYF. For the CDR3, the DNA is TGTGCCAGCAGCCCCCCGGGACTAGCGGGAGGGGGTGAGACCCAGTACTTC.

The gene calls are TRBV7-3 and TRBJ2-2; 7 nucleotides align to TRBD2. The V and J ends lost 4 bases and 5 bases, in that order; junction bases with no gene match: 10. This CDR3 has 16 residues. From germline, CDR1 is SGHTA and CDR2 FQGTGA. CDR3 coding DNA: TGTGCCAGCAGCTCCCTCCCTAGCGGAGGAACCGGGGAGCTGTTTTTT. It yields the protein CASSSLPSGGTGELFF. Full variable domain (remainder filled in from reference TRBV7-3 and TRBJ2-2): GAGVSQTPSNKVTEKGKYVELRCDPISGHTALYWYRQSLGQGPEFLIYFQGTGAADDSGLPNDRFFAVRPEGSVSTLKIQRTERGDSAVYLCASSSLPSGGTGELFFGEGSRLTVL.

The CDR3 loop reads CASSPGLIYEQYF. The DNA for the CDR3 is TGTGCCAGCTCTCCGGGACTTATCTACGAGCAGTACTTC. This chain uses TRBV18 with TRBJ2-7, with D possibly matching TRBD2 (6 bases). Trimming removed 6 bases from V and 3 bases from J, with 12 bases in between. CDR3 size: 13 residues. The germline V gene has CDR1 KGHSH and CDR2 LQKENI.

The CDR3 is CASSLRPGRTGIKQYF. The CDR3 bases are TGTGCCAGCAGTTTACGGCCCGGACGGACCGGGATCAAGCAGTACTTC. This rearrangement joins TRBV28 to TRBJ2-7; D is perhaps TRBD2 (5 bases). The germline V gene encodes CDR1 MDHEN and CDR2 SYDVKM. CDR3 length: 16 residues. Trimming removed 2 bases from V and 8 bases from J, with 22 bases in between.

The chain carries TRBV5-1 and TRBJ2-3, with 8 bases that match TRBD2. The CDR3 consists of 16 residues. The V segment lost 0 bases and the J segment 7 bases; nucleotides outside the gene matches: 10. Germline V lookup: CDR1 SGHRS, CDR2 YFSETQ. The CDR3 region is CASSLVPGGSLYTQYF. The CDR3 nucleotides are TGCGCCAGCAGCTTGGTCCCGGGGGGGTCCTTATATACGCAGTATTTT.

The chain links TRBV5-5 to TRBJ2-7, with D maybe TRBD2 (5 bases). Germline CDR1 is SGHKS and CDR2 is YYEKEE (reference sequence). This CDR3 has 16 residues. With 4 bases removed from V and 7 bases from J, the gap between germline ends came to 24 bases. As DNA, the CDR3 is TGTGCCAGCAGCCGGGCGAGGGTTAGCGAATGGCTTGAGCAGTACTTC. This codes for CASSRARVSEWLEQYF. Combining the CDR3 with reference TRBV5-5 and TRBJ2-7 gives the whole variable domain DAGVTQSPTHLIKTRGQQVTLRCSPISGHKSVSWYQQVLGQGPQFIFQYYEKEERGRGNFPDRFSARQFPNYSSELNVNALLLGDSALYLCASSRARVSEWLEQYFGPGTRLTVT.

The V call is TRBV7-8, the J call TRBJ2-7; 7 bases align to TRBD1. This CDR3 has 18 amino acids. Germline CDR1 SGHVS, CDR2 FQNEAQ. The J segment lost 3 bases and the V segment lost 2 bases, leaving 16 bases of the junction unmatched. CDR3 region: CASSLIAKPRQGIYEQYF. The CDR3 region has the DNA TGTGCCAGCAGCTTAATCGCCAAACCCAGACAGGGTATCTACGAGCAGTACTTC.

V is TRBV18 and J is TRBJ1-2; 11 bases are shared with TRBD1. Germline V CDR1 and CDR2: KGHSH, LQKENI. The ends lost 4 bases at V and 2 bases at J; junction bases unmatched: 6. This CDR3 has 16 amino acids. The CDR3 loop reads CASSQMGQGVNYGYTF. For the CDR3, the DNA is TGTGCCAGCTCACAAATGGGACAGGGGGTGAACTATGGCTACACCTTC.

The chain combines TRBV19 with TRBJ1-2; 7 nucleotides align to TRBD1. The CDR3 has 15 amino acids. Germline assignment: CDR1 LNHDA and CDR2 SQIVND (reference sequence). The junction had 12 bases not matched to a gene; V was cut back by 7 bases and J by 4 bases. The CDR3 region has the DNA TGTGCCAGTAAGAGCGCCGGGACAGACTTCTATGGCTACACCTTC. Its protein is CASKSAGTDFYGYTF.

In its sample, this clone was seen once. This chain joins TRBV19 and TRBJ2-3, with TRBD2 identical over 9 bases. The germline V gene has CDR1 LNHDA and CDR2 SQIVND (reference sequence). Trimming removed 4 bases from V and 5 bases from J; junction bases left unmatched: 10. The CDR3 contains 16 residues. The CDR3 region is CASSRGSGSKGDTQYF. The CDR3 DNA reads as TGTGCCAGTAGTAGGGGTAGCGGGAGCAAAGGAGATACGCAGTATTTT.

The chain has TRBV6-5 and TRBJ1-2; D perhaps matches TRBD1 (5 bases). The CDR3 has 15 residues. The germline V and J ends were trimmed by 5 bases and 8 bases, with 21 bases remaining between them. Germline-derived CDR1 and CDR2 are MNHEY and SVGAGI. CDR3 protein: CASSPPGRTAGGYTF. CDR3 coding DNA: TGTGCCAGCAGTCCGCCGGGACGGACTGCGGGGGGCTACACCTTC.

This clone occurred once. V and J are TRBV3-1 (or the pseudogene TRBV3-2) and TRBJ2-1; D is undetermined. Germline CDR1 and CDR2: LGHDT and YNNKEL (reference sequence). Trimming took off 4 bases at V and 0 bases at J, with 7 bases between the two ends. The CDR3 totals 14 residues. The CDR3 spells CASSRLGSYNEQFF. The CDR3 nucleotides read TGTGCCAGCAGCCGGCTTGGCTCCTACAATGAGCAGTTCTTC.

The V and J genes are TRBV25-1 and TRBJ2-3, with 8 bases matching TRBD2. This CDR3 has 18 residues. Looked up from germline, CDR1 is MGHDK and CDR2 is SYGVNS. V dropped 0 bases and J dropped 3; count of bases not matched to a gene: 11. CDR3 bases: TGTGCCAGCAGTGAATACGGGGAGCGGGAGTGGGGGACAGATACGCAGTATTTT. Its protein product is CASSEYGEREWGTDTQYF.

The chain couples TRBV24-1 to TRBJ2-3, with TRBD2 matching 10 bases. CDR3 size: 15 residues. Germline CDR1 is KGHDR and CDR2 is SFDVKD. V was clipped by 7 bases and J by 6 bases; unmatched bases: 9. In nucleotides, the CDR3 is TGTGCCACCAGCGGGACAGCGGGAGGGGCGGATACGCAGTATTTT. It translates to CATSGTAGGADTQYF.

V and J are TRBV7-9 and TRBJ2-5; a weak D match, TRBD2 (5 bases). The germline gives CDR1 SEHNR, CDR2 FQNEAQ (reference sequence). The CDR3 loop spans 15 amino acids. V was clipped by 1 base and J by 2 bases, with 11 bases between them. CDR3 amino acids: CASSLERRQQETQYF. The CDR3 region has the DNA TGTGCCAGCAGCTTAGAGCGGCGGCAACAAGAGACCCAGTACTTC.

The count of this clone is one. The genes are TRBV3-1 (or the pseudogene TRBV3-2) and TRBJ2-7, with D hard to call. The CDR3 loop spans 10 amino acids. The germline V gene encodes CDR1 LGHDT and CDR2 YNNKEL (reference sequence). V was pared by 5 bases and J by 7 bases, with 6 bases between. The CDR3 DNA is TGTGCCAGCAGCGCGGAAGAGCAGTACTTC. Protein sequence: CASSAEEQYF.

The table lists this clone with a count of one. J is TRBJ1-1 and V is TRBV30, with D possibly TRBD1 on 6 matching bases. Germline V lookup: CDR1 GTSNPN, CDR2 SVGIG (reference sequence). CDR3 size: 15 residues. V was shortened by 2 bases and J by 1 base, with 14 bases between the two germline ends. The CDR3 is CAWSLWGGTNTEAFF. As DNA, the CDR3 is TGTGCCTGGAGTCTTTGGGGGGGCACGAACACTGAAGCTTTCTTT.

CDR3 bases: TGTGCCAGCAGCTTGACAGGGGACACCGGGGAGCTGTTTTTT. This sequence encodes CASSLTGDTGELFF. V and J are TRBV5-4 and TRBJ2-2; TRBD1 matches at 7 bases. Germline-derived CDR1 and CDR2 are SGHNT and YYREEE (reference sequence). This CDR3 has 14 amino acids. Trimming removed 1 base from V and 3 bases from J; junction bases left unmatched: 0.

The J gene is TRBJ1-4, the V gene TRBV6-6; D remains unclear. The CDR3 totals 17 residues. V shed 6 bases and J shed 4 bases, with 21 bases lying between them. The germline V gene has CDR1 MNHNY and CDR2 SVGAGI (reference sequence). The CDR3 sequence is CASSRSELQSLNEKLFF. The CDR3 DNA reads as TGTGCCAGCAGCCGATCTGAATTACAGAGCCTTAATGAAAAACTGTTTTTT.

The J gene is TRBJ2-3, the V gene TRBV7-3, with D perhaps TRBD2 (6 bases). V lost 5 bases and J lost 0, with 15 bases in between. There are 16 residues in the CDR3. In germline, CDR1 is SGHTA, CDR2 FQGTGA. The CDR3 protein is CASSRVGGTSTDTQYF. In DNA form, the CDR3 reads TGTGCCAGCAGCCGGGTGGGCGGGACTAGCACAGATACGCAGTATTTT.

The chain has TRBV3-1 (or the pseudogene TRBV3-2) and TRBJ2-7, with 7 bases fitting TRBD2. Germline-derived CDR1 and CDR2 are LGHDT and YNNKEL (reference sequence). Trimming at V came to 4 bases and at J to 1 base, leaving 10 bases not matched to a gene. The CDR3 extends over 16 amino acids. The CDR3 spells CASSRVGRERSYEQYF. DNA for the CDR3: TGTGCCAGCAGCCGCGTAGGGCGGGAGAGGTCCTACGAGCAGTACTTC.

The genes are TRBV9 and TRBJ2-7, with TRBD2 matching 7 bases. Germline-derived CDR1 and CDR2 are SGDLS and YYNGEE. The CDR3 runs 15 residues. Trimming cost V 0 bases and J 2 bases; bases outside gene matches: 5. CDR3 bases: TGTGCCAGCAGCGTAGAGGCTAGCGGTACCTACGAGCAGTACTTC. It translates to CASSVEASGTYEQYF.

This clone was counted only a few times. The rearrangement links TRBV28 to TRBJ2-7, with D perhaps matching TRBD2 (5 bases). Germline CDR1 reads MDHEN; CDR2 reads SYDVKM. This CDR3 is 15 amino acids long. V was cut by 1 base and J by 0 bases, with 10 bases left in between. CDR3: CASSLSGKSSYEQYF. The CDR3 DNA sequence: TGTGCCAGCAGTTTATCGGGAAAGAGCTCCTACGAGCAGTACTTC.

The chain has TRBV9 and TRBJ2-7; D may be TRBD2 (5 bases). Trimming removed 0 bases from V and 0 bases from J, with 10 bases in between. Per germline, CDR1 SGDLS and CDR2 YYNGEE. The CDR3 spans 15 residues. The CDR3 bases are TGTGCCAGCAGCGTAGGTGCCCTAGCCTCCTACGAGCAGTACTTC. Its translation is CASSVGALASYEQYF.

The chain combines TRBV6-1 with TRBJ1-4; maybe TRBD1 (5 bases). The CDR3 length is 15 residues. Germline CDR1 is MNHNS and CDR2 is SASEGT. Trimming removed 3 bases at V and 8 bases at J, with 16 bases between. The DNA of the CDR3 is TGTGCCAGCAGTGAGGGTGCAGGGCCAACCGAAAAACTGTTTTTT. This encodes CASSEGAGPTEKLFF.

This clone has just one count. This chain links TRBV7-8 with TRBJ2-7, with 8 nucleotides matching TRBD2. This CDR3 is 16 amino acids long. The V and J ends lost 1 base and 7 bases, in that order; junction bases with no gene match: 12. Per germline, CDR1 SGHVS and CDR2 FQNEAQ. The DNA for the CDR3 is TGTGCCAGCAGCTTAGAGCCTAGCGGGCGATCCTTGGAGCAGTACTTC. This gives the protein CASSLEPSGRSLEQYF.

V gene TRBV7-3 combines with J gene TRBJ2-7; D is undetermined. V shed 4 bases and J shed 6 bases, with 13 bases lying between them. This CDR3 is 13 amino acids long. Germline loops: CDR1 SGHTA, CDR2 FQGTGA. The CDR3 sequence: CASSSVKFSEQYF. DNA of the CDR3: TGTGCCAGCAGCTCCGTAAAATTCTCCGAGCAGTACTTC.

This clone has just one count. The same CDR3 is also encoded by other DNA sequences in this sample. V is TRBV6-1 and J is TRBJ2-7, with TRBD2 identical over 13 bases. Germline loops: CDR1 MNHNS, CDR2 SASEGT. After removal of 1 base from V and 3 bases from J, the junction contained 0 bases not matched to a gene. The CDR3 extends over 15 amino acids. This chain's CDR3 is CASSEGTSGSYEQYF. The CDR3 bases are TGTGCCAGCAGTGAAGGGACTAGCGGGAGCTACGAGCAGTACTTC.